This T cell receptor (beta chain) was sequenced for a study of cytomegalovirus exposure and HLA in healthy donors. Study-level points and caveats: A later analysis found that most CMV-associated TCR beta chains appeared HLA-restricted.

Germline CDR1 and CDR2: SEHNR and FQNEAQ (reference sequence). With V trimmed by 2 bases and J by 5 bases, 9 bases remained unmatched. This CDR3 is 17 amino acids long. The table lists this clone with a few counts. Its antigen is not identified. PCR amplification relied on 60 Vbeta primers (plus 13 Jbeta primers). Profiled with immunoSEQ multiplex PCR; TCRdb holds only in-frame clones, not every one. The data contain 150,000 to 200,000 clones, roughly 80% of them singletons. This chain connects TRBV7-9 to TRBJ2-7; 13 bases fit TRBD2. The clonotype comes from a human donor in good health. Sequencing input: PBMCs. CDR3 bases: TGTGCCAGCAGCTTAAATCCGGGACTAGCGGGGTTCAACGAGCAGTACTTC. Translated: CASSLNPGLAGFNEQYF.